The TCR beta chain under discussion was sequenced for a study of T cells after yellow fever vaccination. Study summary: Where fractions had low cell numbers, libraries were prepared from them with the SMART-Seq v4 Ultra Low Input RNA kit.

Worth noting for this clonotype: Antigen: not known.

This CDR3 is built from 15 residues. V lost 4 bases to trimming and J lost 7 bases; unmatched junction nucleotides: 9. In germline, CDR1 is LGHNA, CDR2 YSLEER. A 5'RACE template-switching step, the method used to make TCR cDNA, added a universal primer site and UMIs. MiXCR was run by TCRdb on the 5' RACE reads, yielding one entry per CDR3 protein. The data hold 450,000 to 550,000 distinct CDR3 sequences, with just over 20% observed a single time. Overall study findings and caveats: Faster peaking, at day 5 versus 15, marked a secondary response that was weaker.

Sequencing used PBMCs, obtained around 3 weeks after the first yellow fever vaccination. This chain connects TRBV4-3 to TRBJ2-2; 7 bases align to TRBD1. This receptor was taken from a man aged 18 to 35 who received the YFV17D yellow fever vaccine. The CDR3 here is CASSPRQGWGGELFF. The CDR3 DNA reads TGCGCCAGCAGCCCTCGACAGGGCTGGGGCGGGGAGCTGTTTTTT.